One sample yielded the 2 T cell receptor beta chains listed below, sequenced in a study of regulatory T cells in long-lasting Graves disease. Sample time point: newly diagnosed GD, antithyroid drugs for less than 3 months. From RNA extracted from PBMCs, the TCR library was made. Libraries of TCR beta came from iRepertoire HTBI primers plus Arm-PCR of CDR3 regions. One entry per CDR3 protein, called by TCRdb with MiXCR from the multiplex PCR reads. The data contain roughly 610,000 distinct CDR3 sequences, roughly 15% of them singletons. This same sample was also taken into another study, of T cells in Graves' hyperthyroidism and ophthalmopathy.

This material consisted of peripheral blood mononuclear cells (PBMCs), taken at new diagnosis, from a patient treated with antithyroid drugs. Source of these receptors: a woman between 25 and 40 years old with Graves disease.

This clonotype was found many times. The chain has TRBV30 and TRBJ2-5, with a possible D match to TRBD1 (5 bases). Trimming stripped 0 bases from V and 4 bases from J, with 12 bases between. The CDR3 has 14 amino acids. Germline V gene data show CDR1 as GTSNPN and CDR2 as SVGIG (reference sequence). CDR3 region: CAWSVQGARETQYF. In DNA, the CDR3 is TGTGCCTGGAGTGTACAAGGGGCTAGAGAGACCCAGTACTTC.

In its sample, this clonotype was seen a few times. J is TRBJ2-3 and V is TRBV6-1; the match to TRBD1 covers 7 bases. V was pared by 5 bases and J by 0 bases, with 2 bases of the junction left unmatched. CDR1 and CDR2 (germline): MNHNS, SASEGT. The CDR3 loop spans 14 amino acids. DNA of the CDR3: TGTGCCAGCAGTCACAGGGGTAGCACAGATACGCAGTATTTT. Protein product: CASSHRGSTDTQYF.